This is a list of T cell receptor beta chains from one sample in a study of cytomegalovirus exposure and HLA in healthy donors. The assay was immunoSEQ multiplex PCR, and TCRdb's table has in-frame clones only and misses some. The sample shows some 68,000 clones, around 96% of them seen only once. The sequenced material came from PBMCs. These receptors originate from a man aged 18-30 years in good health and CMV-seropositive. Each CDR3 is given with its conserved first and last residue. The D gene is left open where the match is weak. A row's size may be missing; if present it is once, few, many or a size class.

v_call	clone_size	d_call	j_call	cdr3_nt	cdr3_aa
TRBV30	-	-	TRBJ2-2	TGTGCCTGGAGGGGAGGCGGGGAGCTGTTTTTT	CAWRGGGELFF
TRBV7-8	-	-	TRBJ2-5	TGTGCCAGCAGCTTAGTCTGGAGGGAGGAGACCCAGTACTTC	CASSLVWREETQYF
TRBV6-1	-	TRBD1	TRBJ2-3	TGTGCCAGCAGTGATGGTGTGGACAGGCCGGGGGATACGCAGTATTTT	CASSDGVDRPGDTQYF
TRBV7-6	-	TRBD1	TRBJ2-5	TGTGCCAGCAGCGCCCCCTGGACAGGGGTCCAGGAGACCCAGTACTTC	CASSAPWTGVQETQYF
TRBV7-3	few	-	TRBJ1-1	TGTGCCAGCAGCTCGGGACAGAACACTGAAGCTTTCTTT	CASSSGQNTEAFF
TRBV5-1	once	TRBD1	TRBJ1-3	TGCGCCAGCAGCTTGGAAGGGGGCTCATCTGGAAACACCATATATTTT	CASSLEGGSSGNTIYF
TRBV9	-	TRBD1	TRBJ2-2	TGTGCCAGCAGCGTACGACAGGGAACGAACACCGGGGAGCTGTTTTTT	CASSVRQGTNTGELFF
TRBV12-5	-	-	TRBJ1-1	TGTGCTAGTGGTTTGGTAGTGGGGAGGAACACTGAAGCTTTCTTT	CASGLVVGRNTEAFF
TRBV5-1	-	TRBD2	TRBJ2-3	TGCGCCAGCAGCTTTCTAGCGGGGACCACAGATACGCAGTATTTT	CASSFLAGTTDTQYF
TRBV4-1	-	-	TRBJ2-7	TGCGCCAGCAGCCAAGGAAGAGGCCAATACGAGCAGTACTTC	CASSQGRGQYEQYF
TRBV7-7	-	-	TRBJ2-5	TGTGCCAGCAGCTTAGCGGGAGGGGGTGATTTCGAGACCCAGTACTTC	CASSLAGGGDFETQYF
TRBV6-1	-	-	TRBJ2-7	TGTGCCAGCAGTGCCACGAGGAGCTCCTACGAGCAGTACTTC	CASSATRSSYEQYF
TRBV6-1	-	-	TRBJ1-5	TGTGCCAGCAGTGAAATTACGGGAGGGGGCAATCAGCCCCAGCATTTT	CASSEITGGGNQPQHF
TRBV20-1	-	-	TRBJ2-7	TGCAGTGCTTCCGTCTACGAGCAGTACTTC	CSASVYEQYF
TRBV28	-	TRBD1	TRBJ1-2	TGTGCCAGCAGTCGGAACAGGGGGGCGGGTGGCTACACCTTC	CASSRNRGAGGYTF
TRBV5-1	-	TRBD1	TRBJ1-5	TGCGCCAGCAGCCCCCAAGGGGGCCGGCAGCCCCAGCATTTT	CASSPQGGRQPQHF
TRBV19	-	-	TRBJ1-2	TGTGCCAGTAGTATACGGACAGCTTCCCTCTATGGCTACACCTTC	CASSIRTASLYGYTF
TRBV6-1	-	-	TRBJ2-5	TGTGCCAGCAGGAACTTCGGCGGGGTCCAAGAGACCCAGTACTTC	CASRNFGGVQETQYF
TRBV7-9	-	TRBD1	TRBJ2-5	TGTGCCAGCAGTTCGTTGACAGGGGATGTGGCGACCCAGTACTTC	CASSSLTGDVATQYF
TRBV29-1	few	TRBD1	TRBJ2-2	TGCAGCGTCGCCGGGACAGCGAACACCGGGGAGCTGTTTTTT	CSVAGTANTGELFF
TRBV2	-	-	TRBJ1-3	TGTGCCAGCCACCCTAGAGGAGAACTCGACACCATATATTTT	CASHPRGELDTIYF
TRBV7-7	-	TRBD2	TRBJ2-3	TGTGCCAGCAGCTTAGAGTTGGGAGCGGGGGGCCCCACAGATACGCAGTATTTT	CASSLELGAGGPTDTQYF
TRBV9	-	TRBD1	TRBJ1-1	TGTGCCAGCAGCCCTCCAGGGGGCGCGAACACTGAAGCTTTCTTT	CASSPPGGANTEAFF
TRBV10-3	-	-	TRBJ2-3	TGTGCCATCAGGACTGCCTCCGCAGATACGCAGTATTTT	CAIRTASADTQYF
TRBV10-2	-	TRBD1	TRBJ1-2	TGCGCCAGCAGTGAGCAGGGGGCTTGGTATGGCTACACCTTC	CASSEQGAWYGYTF
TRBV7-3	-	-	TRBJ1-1	TGTGCCAGCAGCCGCGACATCAACACTGAAGCTTTCTTT	CASSRDINTEAFF
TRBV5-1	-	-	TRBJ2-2	TGCGCCAGCAGCTTGTCTACAGGGAATGCCGGGGAGCTGTTTTTT	CASSLSTGNAGELFF
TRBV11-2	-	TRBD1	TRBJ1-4	TGTGCCAGCAATGACAGGGGGCGCGTCGGTAATGAAAAACTGTTTTTT	CASNDRGRVGNEKLFF
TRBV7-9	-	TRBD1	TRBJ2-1	TGTGCCAGCAGCTTAGATCGACAGGGCCCGAATGAGCAGTTCTTC	CASSLDRQGPNEQFF
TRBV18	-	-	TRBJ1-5	TGTGCCAGCTCCTCGATTAGCCCGGGGCCCCAGCATTTT	CASSSISPGPQHF
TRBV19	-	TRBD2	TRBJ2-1	TGTGCCAGTACCCCGGGACTAGTCGGATACAATGAGCAGTTCTTC	CASTPGLVGYNEQFF
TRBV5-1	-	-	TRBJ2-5	TGCGCCAGCAGCTTGGTTTCGGGCCAAGAGACCCAGTACTTC	CASSLVSGQETQYF
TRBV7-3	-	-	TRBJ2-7	TGTGCCAGCAGCTTAGGACCGGGGTACCCCTACGAGCAGTACTTC	CASSLGPGYPYEQYF
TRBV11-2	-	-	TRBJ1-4	TGTGCCAGCCGCCACAGTGCAACTAATGAAAAACTGTTTTTT	CASRHSATNEKLFF
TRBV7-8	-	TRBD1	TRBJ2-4	TGTGCCAGCAGCCTCTGGGACAGGACCAAAAACATTCAGTACTTC	CASSLWDRTKNIQYF
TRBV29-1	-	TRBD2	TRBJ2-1	TGCAGCGTCACACTAGCGGGGGGACCCCCGTACAATGAGCAGTTCTTC	CSVTLAGGPPYNEQFF
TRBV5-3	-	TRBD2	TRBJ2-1	TGTGCCAGCGCCGGACTAGTTTTCGGTGAGCAGTTCTTC	CASAGLVFGEQFF
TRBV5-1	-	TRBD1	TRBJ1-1	TGCGCCAGCAGCCCGGACAGGGGTATGAACACTGAAGCTTTCTTT	CASSPDRGMNTEAFF
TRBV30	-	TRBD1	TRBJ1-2	TGTGCCTGGAGCAGGGACAGGTCACGGAACTATGGCTACACCTTC	CAWSRDRSRNYGYTF
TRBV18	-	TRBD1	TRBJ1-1	TGTGCCAGCTCACCCCAGGGGGAGGTCCCTGAAGCTTTCTTT	CASSPQGEVPEAFF
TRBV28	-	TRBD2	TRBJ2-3	TGTGCCAGCAGTTTAATAGCGGGACCTGGCACAGATACGCAGTATTTT	CASSLIAGPGTDTQYF
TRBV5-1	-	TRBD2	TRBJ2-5	TGCGCCAGCAGCGCGGAGGGTCTAGCGGGAAAGAAGACCCAGTACTTC	CASSAEGLAGKKTQYF
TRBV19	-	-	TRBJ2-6	TGTGCCAGTAGTGGATATAGGACAGCCAACTCTGGGGCCAACGTCCTGACTTTC	CASSGYRTANSGANVLTF
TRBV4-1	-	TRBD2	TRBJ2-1	TGCGCCAGCAGCCAACCTTTCCTCACTAGCGGGAGTGGGGAGCAGTTCTTC	CASSQPFLTSGSGEQFF
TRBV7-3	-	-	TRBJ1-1	TGTGCCAGTAAACAGTCCTTGAACACTGAAGCTTTCTTT	CASKQSLNTEAFF
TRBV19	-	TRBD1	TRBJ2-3	TGTGCCAGCCAGCGGGACAGGGTCACAGATACGCAGTATTTT	CASQRDRVTDTQYF
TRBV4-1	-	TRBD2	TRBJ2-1	TGCGCCAGCAGCCAAGATAGTAGCGGGGGGTACAATGAGCAGTTCTTC	CASSQDSSGGYNEQFF
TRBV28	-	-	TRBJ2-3	TGTGCCAGCAGACAGAGCACAGATACGCAGTATTTT	CASRQSTDTQYF
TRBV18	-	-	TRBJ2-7	TGTGCCAGCTCACCACTGAGGGACTCCTACGAGCAGTACTTC	CASSPLRDSYEQYF
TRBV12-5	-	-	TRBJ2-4	TGTGCTAGTGGTTCCCAGGGGGCCAAAAACATTCAGTACTTC	CASGSQGAKNIQYF